Reported below is one T cell receptor (beta chain). These data come from a study of human T cells and chemical hapten exposure. Study-level information: The scalp of each patient received a weekly diphenylcyclopropenone dose for the full approximately 24-week study.

The CDR3 contains 15 residues. Trimming took off 2 bases at V and 0 bases at J, with 8 bases between the two ends. Authors' data handling: Samples had a median of about 96,000 TCRs, ranging 23,224 to 690,600. TCRdb re-called the RACE reads with MiXCR, one entry per CDR3 protein. None of the V and J calls come from the authors' own analysis; TCRdb made them. Of tens of thousands of distinct CDR3 sequences listed, more than 6% are singletons. Time point in this sample: patch test 1, 2 weeks after DPC sensitization. Treatment noted: therapeutic diphenylcyclopropenone sensitization with weekly scalp DPC. Unfractionated whole blood served as the source for total RNA extraction. The drawing of blood occurred before each patch test was applied.

This receptor was obtained from a woman under 40 with alopecia areata. Some clones in this sample may be carry-over from other donors' samples. V and J are TRBV12-3 or TRBV12-4 and TRBJ1-3; TRBD1 might be the D (5 bases). The sequenced sample was whole blood, obtained in connection with sensitization to the hapten diphenylcyclopropenone (DPC). CDR3 DNA: TGTGCCAGCAGTTTAATCGGGACCTCTGGAAACACCATATATTTT. Amino acids: CASSLIGTSGNTIYF.